This TCR beta chain is drawn from a study of T-cell reconstitution after alpha-beta-depleted transplantation in children. Construction of the TCRbeta library involved unique molecular identifiers. TCRdb used MiXCR to reprocess the PCR reads, holding one entry per CDR3 protein. The table has hundreds of thousands of distinct CDR3 sequences, under 15% seen once. This clonotype has just a few counts. V was cut by 5 bases and J by 2 bases, with 16 bases left in between. The CDR3 loop spans 15 amino acids. The material was PBMCs from the stem cell graft donor, obtained from the stem cell graft. The V call is TRBV12-3 or TRBV12-4, the J call TRBJ2-7; D is perhaps TRBD2 (6 bases). The sequence was obtained from a human donor who donated a stem cell graft to a child with combined immunodeficiency. The CDR3 DNA reads TGTGCCAGCAGTCCCAGGTCCTCGGGGGCCTACGAGCAGTACTTC. This encodes CASSPRSSGAYEQYF.